These 27 T cell receptor beta chains came from one sample sequenced in a study of neurological immune-mediated disorders. TCRdb redid the calling of the 5' RACE reads with MiXCR, one entry per CDR3 protein. There are about 74,000 distinct CDR3 sequences in the sample; roughly 5% occur only once, and roughly 7.4% lies in the top ten. Sequenced material: PBMCs. The source is a man aged 18 to 30 with multiple sclerosis.

This clonotype was seen repeatedly, ten times or more. The chain combines TRBV10-3 with TRBJ1-1; weak D call: TRBD1 (5 bases). The V gene lost 2 bases and the J gene lost 2 bases, with 6 bases spanning the gap. This CDR3 comprises 13 residues. Germline values: CDR1 ENHRY, CDR2 SYGVKD. The CDR3 protein is CAISERDNTEAFF. The CDR3 region has the DNA TGTGCCATCAGTGAGAGGGACAACACTGAAGCTTTCTTT.

This clonotype was seen at least ten times. The chain recombines TRBV7-9 with TRBJ1-1, with no clear D. Germline V lookup: CDR1 SEHNR, CDR2 FQNEAQ (reference sequence). V dropped 5 bases and J dropped 1 base, with 5 bases sitting between them. The CDR3 has 12 amino acids. The chain's CDR3 is CASSTPNTEAFF. In nucleotides, the CDR3 is TGTGCCAGCAGCACCCCGAACACTGAAGCTTTCTTT.

This clonotype appeared a few times. The rearrangement uses TRBV20-1 and TRBJ2-7, with 9 bases identical to TRBD1. CDR3 length: 14 residues. After removal of 4 bases from V and 0 bases from J, the junction contained 4 bases not matched to a gene. CDR1 and CDR2 (germline): DFQATT, SNEGSKA (reference sequence). The CDR3 nucleotides read TGCAGTGCTATGGACAGGGGAAGCTCCTACGAGCAGTACTTC. Protein sequence: CSAMDRGSSYEQYF.

This clonotype was detected many times. The chain uses TRBV2 and TRBJ1-2; no firm D call. The germline gives CDR1 SNHLY, CDR2 FYNNEI. This CDR3 is 17 amino acids long. V shed 3 bases and J shed 2 bases, with 19 bases lying between them. The CDR3 DNA sequence: TGTGCCAGCAGTGATCCTCGGGTAGGGATCTTAAACTATGGCTACACCTTC. Amino acids: CASSDPRVGILNYGYTF.

Regarding this clonotype: The junction departs from germline at one end; a sequencing error may be responsible. The chain couples TRBV5-1 to TRBJ1-1; D is unresolved. Germline assignment: CDR1 SGHRS and CDR2 YFSETQ. This CDR3 spans 18 amino acids. The DNA for the CDR3 is TGCGCCAGCAGCTTGGCCGTATTCGGGGAAGGTTGGAACCCTGAAGCTTTCTTT. It encodes CASSLAVFGEGWNPEAFF.

The sample holds a few counts of this clonotype. A single base separates this from a much larger clone, so it may be a read error. This chain connects TRBV20-1 to TRBJ2-7, with 10 bases lining up with TRBD1. This CDR3 spans 13 amino acids. V dropped 3 bases and J dropped 7; count of bases not matched to a gene: 6. The germline CDR1 and CDR2 sequences are DFQATT and SNEGSKA (reference sequence). CDR3 in DNA: TGCAGTGCTAGGGACAGGGGGTTCGAAGAGCAGTACTTC. Translated, it gives CSARDRGFEEQYF.

This clonotype was detected ten times or more. This sequence joins TRBV5-5 and TRBJ2-7; 9 bases are a match to TRBD1. CDR1 and CDR2 (germline): SGHKS, YYEKEE (reference sequence). The CDR3 runs to 14 residues. J gave up 4 bases and V 4 bases, and 6 bases lay outside the gene matches. Written as DNA, the CDR3 is TGTGCCAGCAGCCGTCCCGGGACAGGGTACGAGCAGTACTTC. It specifies CASSRPGTGYEQYF.

This clonotype appeared many times. The chain carries TRBV20-1 and TRBJ2-3; D call uncertain. Between the trimmed V and J ends, which lost 4 bases and 5 bases, there was a span of 19 bases. CDR1 and CDR2 (germline): DFQATT, SNEGSKA (reference sequence). The CDR3 spans 15 residues. The CDR3 region is CSATRPSTFEDTQYF. In nucleotides, the CDR3 is TGCAGTGCTACCCGGCCCTCCACCTTTGAAGATACGCAGTATTTT.

This clonotype was counted at least ten times. The rearrangement uses TRBV25-1 and TRBJ1-6; D might be TRBD1 (6 bases). Germline CDR1 MGHDK, CDR2 SYGVNS. Trimming removed 4 bases at V and 9 bases at J, with 22 bases between. This CDR3 has 17 residues. In nucleotides, the CDR3 is TGTGCCAGCAGTGGTGCGGCAGGGGTGAGTTTCGGTTCACCCCTCCACTTT. This translates into CASSGAAGVSFGSPLHF.

The chain combines TRBV2 with TRBJ1-5; D is unclear. Deletions cut 6 bases from V and 4 bases from J, with 10 bases between. This CDR3 has 13 amino acids. The germline V gene encodes CDR1 SNHLY and CDR2 FYNNEI. The CDR3 DNA reads TGTGCCAGCAGGCAAGGTACGAATCAGCCCCAGCATTTT. This codes for CASRQGTNQPQHF. The full variable domain, in which reference TRBV2 and TRBJ1-5 provide the parts outside the CDR3, is EPEVTQTPSHQVTQMGQEVILRCVPISNHLYFYWYRQILGQKVEFLVSFYNNEISEKSEIFDDQFSVERPDGSNFTLKIRSTKLEDSAMYFCASRQGTNQPQHFGDGTRLSIL.

This clonotype has a count of ten or more. This chain links TRBV7-8 with TRBJ2-5; D is unclear. The CDR3 is 15 amino acids. V was pared by 1 base and J by 5 bases, with 14 bases between. Germline values: CDR1 SGHVS, CDR2 FQNEAQ. The CDR3 region has the DNA TGTGCCAGCAGCTTAGTCGTTGCGGCCTGGGAGACCCAGTACTTC. Translation: CASSLVVAAWETQYF.

The sample holds a few counts of this clonotype. The CDR3 sequence is CASSQWYGGRRFNNEQFF. The DNA of the CDR3 is TGTGCCAGCAGCCAATGGTACGGCGGGAGGAGATTCAACAATGAGCAGTTCTTC. The chain is built from TRBV3-1 and TRBJ2-1; 8 nucleotides align to TRBD2. CDR3 size: 18 residues. The germline CDR1 and CDR2 sequences are LGHDT and YNNKEL (reference sequence). V shed 2 bases, J shed 5 bases, and the junction held 14 bases outside the gene matches.

This clonotype was recorded many times. The chain links TRBV7-2 to TRBJ1-6; 8 bases agree with TRBD1. The CDR3 covers 14 residues. Trimming at V came to 5 bases and at J to 5 bases, leaving 2 bases not matched to a gene. Looked up from germline, CDR1 is SGHTA and CDR2 is FQGNSA. CDR3 residues: CASSQGQDNSPLHF. The CDR3 nucleotides read TGTGCCAGCAGCCAGGGACAGGATAATTCACCCCTCCACTTT.

The table lists this clonotype with many counts. The rearrangement joins TRBV5-1 to TRBJ1-1; maybe TRBD1 (6 bases). There are 17 residues in the CDR3. Trimming stripped 6 bases from V and 0 bases from J, with 21 bases between. Looked up from germline, CDR1 is SGHRS and CDR2 is YFSETQ. The CDR3 DNA reads TGCGCCAGCACCCTTCGAGGGTCAGGGGTCTTGAACACTGAAGCTTTCTTT. Translating it yields CASTLRGSGVLNTEAFF.

This clonotype was seen many times. The chain is built from TRBV6-5 and TRBJ2-2; the match to TRBD1 covers 8 bases. Germline V gene lookup returns CDR1 MNHEY and CDR2 SVGAGI. Losses at the gene ends were 5 bases for V and 4 bases for J; bases not matched to a gene: 3. CDR3 size: 14 residues. The CDR3 reads CASSSRGLTGELFF. The CDR3 region has the DNA TGTGCCAGCAGTAGCAGGGGGCTCACCGGGGAGCTGTTTTTT.

This clonotype came up a few times. J is TRBJ2-7 and V is TRBV20-1; D not resolved. V lost 2 bases and J lost 3, with 14 bases in between. The CDR3 runs 14 residues. Germline V gene sequence: CDR1 DFQATT, CDR2 SNEGSKA (reference sequence). The CDR3: CSARSARSDYEQYF. The CDR3 coding sequence is TGCAGTGCTAGATCCGCGCGATCGGACTACGAGCAGTACTTC.

This clonotype was seen only a few times. This chain joins TRBV5-8 and TRBJ2-3; a weak D match, TRBD2 (5 bases). V shed 0 bases and J shed 11 bases, with 7 bases lying between them. The germline V gene encodes CDR1 SGHTS and CDR2 YDEGEE. The CDR3 sequence is 11 residues long. The CDR3 region has the DNA TGTGCCAGCAGCTTGGATCGGGGGCAGTATTTT. It is translated as CASSLDRGQYF. The full variable domain, completed using reference TRBV5-8 and TRBJ2-3, is EAGVTQSPTHLIKTRGQQATLRCSPISGHTSVYWYQQALGLGLQFLLWYDEGEERNRGNFPPRFSGRQFPNYSSELNVNALELEDSALYLCASSLDRGQYFGPGTRLTVL.

This clonotype was observed at least ten times. This chain links TRBV5-5 with TRBJ1-6; a possible D gene is TRBD1 (6 bases). Per the germline V gene, CDR1 is SGHKS and CDR2 is YYEKEE (reference sequence). Between the trimmed V and J ends, which lost 4 bases and 8 bases, there was a span of 10 bases. This CDR3 region has 13 residues. In DNA form, the CDR3 reads TGTGCCAGCAGCCCGGACAGAGATTCACCCCTCCACTTT. Translating gives CASSPDRDSPLHF.

Many counts were recorded for this clonotype. The V gene is TRBV5-1, the J gene TRBJ2-5; either TRBD1 or TRBD2 may fit D (5 bases each). The V end lost 2 bases, the J end lost 5 bases, and 22 bases lay between the germline ends. CDR1 is SGHRS, CDR2 YFSETQ, per germline. CDR3 length equals 17 residues. The CDR3 nucleotides are TGCGCCAGCAGCTTACCCCCGGACAAGGGGTCGGGGGAGACCCAGTACTTC. As protein: CASSLPPDKGSGETQYF.

This clonotype was recorded at least ten times. The V call is TRBV13, the J call TRBJ2-3; TRBD1 matches 9 bases. The length of the CDR3 is 16 residues. Looked up from germline, CDR1 is PRHDT and CDR2 is FYEKMQ (reference sequence). V dropped 4 bases and J dropped 4; count of bases not matched to a gene: 9. The CDR3 sequence is CASSSGQGGVADTQYF. DNA of the CDR3: TGTGCCAGCAGCTCGGGACAGGGAGGAGTTGCAGATACGCAGTATTTT. The full variable domain, its missing parts supplied by reference TRBV13 and TRBJ2-3, is AAGVIQSPRHLIKEKRETATLKCYPIPRHDTVYWYQQGPGQDPQFLISFYEKMQSDKGSIPDRFSAQQFSDYHSELNMSSLELGDSALYFCASSSGQGGVADTQYFGPGTRLTVL.

This clonotype was seen only a few times. V and J are TRBV6-1 and TRBJ1-2; weak D call: TRBD1 (6 bases). The V end was cut by 3 bases, the J end by 12 bases, with 17 bases between. The CDR3 covers 13 residues. Per germline, CDR1 MNHNS and CDR2 SASEGT. CDR3 protein: CASSDWTERWDTF. CDR3 bases: TGTGCCAGCAGTGACTGGACAGAACGATGGGACACCTTC.

This clonotype was counted many times. The chain joins TRBV5-1 to TRBJ1-2; TRBD1 is a possible D gene (5 bases). This CDR3 region has 14 residues. V gave up 0 bases and J gave up 8 bases, with 14 bases separating them. CDR1 and CDR2 (germline): SGHRS, YFSETQ. The DNA for the CDR3 is TGCGCCAGCAGCTTGGATGACGGGGCAGAGGGCTACACCTTC. This codes for CASSLDDGAEGYTF.

Regarding this clonotype: One base away lies a much larger clone, so this may be a sequencing read error. The V and J genes are TRBV20-1 and TRBJ1-4, with D perhaps matching TRBD1 (6 bases). The CDR3 loop spans 14 amino acids. CDR1 and CDR2 (germline): DFQATT, SNEGSKA (reference sequence). In DNA form, the CDR3 reads TGCAGTGCGGGATGGACAGCCTCTAATGACAAACTGTTTTTT. Protein product: CSAGWTASNDKLFF.

This clonotype was detected ten times or more. V is TRBV5-4 and J is TRBJ1-2; a possible D gene is TRBD1 (6 bases). This CDR3 is 14 amino acids long. CDR1 and CDR2 (germline): SGHNT, YYREEE (reference sequence). The V end lost 2 bases, the J end lost 4 bases, and 12 bases lay between the germline ends. CDR3 nucleotide sequence: TGTGCCAGCAGCTTAGGAGGGGGATTCTATGGCTACACCTTC. Its translation: CASSLGGGFYGYTF.

This clonotype was seen at least ten times. The chain employs TRBV6-1 and TRBJ1-5; TRBD1 is a possible D gene (6 bases). Germline loops: CDR1 MNHNS, CDR2 SASEGT. The CDR3 extends over 16 amino acids. Trimming removed 0 bases at V and 6 bases at J, with 15 bases between. In DNA form, the CDR3 reads TGTGCCAGCAGTGAAGCCCCGGGGCTAGGGGGTCAGCCCCAGCATTTT. This codes for CASSEAPGLGGQPQHF.

This clonotype was observed many times. The CDR3 reads CSAGTSGSPDTQYF. The CDR3 DNA reads TGCAGTGCTGGGACTAGCGGGTCACCAGATACGCAGTATTTT. The chain joins TRBV20-1 to TRBJ2-3, with TRBD2 matching over 12 bases. CDR1 DFQATT and CDR2 SNEGSKA come from the germline V gene (reference sequence). V was clipped by 5 bases and J by 4 bases; unmatched bases: 4. This CDR3 is built from 14 residues.

This clonotype was seen ten or more times. CDR3 region: CASSLASGPDYEQYF. The CDR3 nucleotides read TGTGCCAGCAGCTTAGCTAGCGGCCCCGACTACGAGCAGTACTTC. The rearrangement links TRBV7-2 to TRBJ2-7, with TRBD2 as a possible D gene (6 bases). The CDR3 is 15 amino acids. Germline V gene data show CDR1 as SGHTA and CDR2 as FQGNSA. V was shortened by 0 bases and J by 3 bases, with 12 bases between the two germline ends.